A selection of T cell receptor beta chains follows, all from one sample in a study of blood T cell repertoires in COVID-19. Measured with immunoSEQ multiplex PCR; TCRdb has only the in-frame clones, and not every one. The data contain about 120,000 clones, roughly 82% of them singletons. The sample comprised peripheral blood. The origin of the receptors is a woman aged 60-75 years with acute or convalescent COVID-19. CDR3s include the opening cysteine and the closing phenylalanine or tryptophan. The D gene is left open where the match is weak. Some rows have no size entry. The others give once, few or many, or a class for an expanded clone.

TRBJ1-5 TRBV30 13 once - TGTGCCTGGAGTGCAGGGCCGGCTCAGCCCCAGCATTTT CAWSAGPAQPQHF
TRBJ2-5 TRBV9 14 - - TGTGCCAGCCGCGCAGGGGGCGGGGGAGAGACCCAGTACTTC CASRAGGGGETQYF
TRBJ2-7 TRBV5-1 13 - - TGCGCCAGCAGAACCGGACAGACCTACGAGCAGTACTTC CASRTGQTYEQYF
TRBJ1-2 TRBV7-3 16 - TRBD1 TGTGCCAGCAGCTTAGGGGGGACAGCCCTTAACTATGGCTACACCTTC CASSLGGTALNYGYTF
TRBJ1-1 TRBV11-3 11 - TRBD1 TGTGCCAGCAGCTACGGGACAGGGAGTTTCTTT CASSYGTGSFF
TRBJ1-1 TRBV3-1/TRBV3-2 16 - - TGTGCCAGCAGCCAACCTGGAAGCGTGAGTCCCCTGGCAACTTTCTTT CASSQPGSVSPLATFF
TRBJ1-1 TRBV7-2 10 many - TGTGCCAGCAGCTCCCCCGGAGCTTTCTTT CASSSPGAFF
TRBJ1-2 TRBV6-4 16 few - TGTGCCAGCAGTGATCAGAGATACAGGGTAGGCTATGGCTACACCTTC CASSDQRYRVGYGYTF
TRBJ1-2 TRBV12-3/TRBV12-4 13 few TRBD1 TGTGCCAGCAGCCGGGGACAGGGAAATGGCTACACCTTC CASSRGQGNGYTF
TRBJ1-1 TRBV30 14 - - TGTGCCTGGAGTGGTACTAACTCGGGCACTGAAGCTTTCTTT CAWSGTNSGTEAFF
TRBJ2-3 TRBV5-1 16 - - TGCGCCAGCAGCTTGATGGGGGCGACTAGCACAGATACGCAGTATTTT CASSLMGATSTDTQYF
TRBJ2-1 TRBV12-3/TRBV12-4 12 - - TGTGCCAGCAGTTTAAGGGCAGGGTCAGCGTTCTTC CASSLRAGSAFF
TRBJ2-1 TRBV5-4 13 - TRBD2 TGTGCCAGCAGCCCATGGGGGGGGAGTGAGCAGTTCTTC CASSPWGGSEQFF
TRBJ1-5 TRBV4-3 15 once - TGCGCCAGCAGCCAAGATTGGGGCAGTGATCAGCCCCAGCATTTT CASSQDWGSDQPQHF
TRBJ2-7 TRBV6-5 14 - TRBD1 TGTGCCAGCAGGCCTCAGGGGGATGGGAACGAGCAGTACTTC CASRPQGDGNEQYF
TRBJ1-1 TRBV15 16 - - TGTGCCACCAGCAGAGGTTCAGGGGAGAGGAGCACTGAAGCTTTCTTT CATSRGSGERSTEAFF
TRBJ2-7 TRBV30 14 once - TGTGCCTGGACCCTCGGCGGCGAAATCTACGAGCAGTACTTC CAWTLGGEIYEQYF
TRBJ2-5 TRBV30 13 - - TGTGCCTGGAGTGTAGGAGGGGAAGAGACCCAGTACTTC CAWSVGGEETQYF
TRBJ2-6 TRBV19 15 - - TGTGCCAGTAGTATGCAGGGTACTGGGGCCAACGTCCTGACTTTC CASSMQGTGANVLTF
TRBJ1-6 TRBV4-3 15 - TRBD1 TGCGCCAGCAGCCAAGGAGACAGGGGGAATTCACCCCTCCACTTT CASSQGDRGNSPLHF
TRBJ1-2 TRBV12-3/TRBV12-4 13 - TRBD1 TGTGCCAGCAATAACAGGGGGGGATATGGCTACACCTTC CASNNRGGYGYTF
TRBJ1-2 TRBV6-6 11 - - TGTGCCATACGGGGGTCCTATGGCTACACCTTC CAIRGSYGYTF
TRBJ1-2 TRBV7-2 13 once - TGTGCCAGCAGCTTATATGTGGAGATTGGCTACACCTTC CASSLYVEIGYTF
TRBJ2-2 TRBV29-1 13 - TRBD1 TGCAGCGTCCAAAGACAGGGGGCCGGGGAGCTGTTTTTT CSVQRQGAGELFF
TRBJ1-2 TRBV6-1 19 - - TGTGCCAGCAGTGCGCGAAAACCCGGACAGCCCAGGCGTTATTATGGCTACACCTTC CASSARKPGQPRRYYGYTF
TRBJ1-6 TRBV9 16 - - TGTGCCAGCAGCGTACTTGGGTCAGGTGGGAATTCACCCCTCCACTTT CASSVLGSGGNSPLHF
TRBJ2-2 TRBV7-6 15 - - TGTGCCAGCAGCTTAGTCGGGGCGAACACCGGGGAGCTGTTTTTT CASSLVGANTGELFF
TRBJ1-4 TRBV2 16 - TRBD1 TGTGCCAGCAGTGAAGACCGGACAGGGCTTGGAAGGGACCTGTTTTTT CASSEDRTGLGRDLFF
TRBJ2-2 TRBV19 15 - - TGTGCCAGTAGTATAGACAGGGCGGGGACCGGGGAGCTGTTTTTT CASSIDRAGTGELFF
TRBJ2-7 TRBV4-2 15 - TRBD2 TGTGCCAGCAGCCAGAGGCGGGGGTACACCTACGAGCAGTACTTC CASSQRRGYTYEQYF
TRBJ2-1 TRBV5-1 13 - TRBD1 TGCGCCAGCAGCTGGGGACAGGGCAATGAGCAGTTCTTC CASSWGQGNEQFF
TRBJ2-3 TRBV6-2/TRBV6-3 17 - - TGTGCCAGCAGTTACGGGCGCTACCGAACCGCCACAGATACGCAGTATTTT CASSYGRYRTATDTQYF
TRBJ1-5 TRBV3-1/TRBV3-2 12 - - TGTGCCAGCAGCCAAGGGCAACAGCCCCAGCATTTT CASSQGQQPQHF
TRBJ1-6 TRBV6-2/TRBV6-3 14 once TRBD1 TGTGCCAGCAGTATAACGGATCCGGGACAGAAACTCCACTTT CASSITDPGQKLHF
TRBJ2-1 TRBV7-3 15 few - TGTGCCAGCAGCGCGGGACAGACCTCCTACAATGAGCAGTTCTTC CASSAGQTSYNEQFF
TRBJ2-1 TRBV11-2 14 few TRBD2 TGTGCCAGCAGCTTTAGGCGGGGGGGCCATGAGCAGTTCTTC CASSFRRGGHEQFF
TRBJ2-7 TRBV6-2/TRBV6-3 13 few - TGTGCCAGCAGTCCCCGGGAGCTTCTCGAGCAGTACTTC CASSPRELLEQYF